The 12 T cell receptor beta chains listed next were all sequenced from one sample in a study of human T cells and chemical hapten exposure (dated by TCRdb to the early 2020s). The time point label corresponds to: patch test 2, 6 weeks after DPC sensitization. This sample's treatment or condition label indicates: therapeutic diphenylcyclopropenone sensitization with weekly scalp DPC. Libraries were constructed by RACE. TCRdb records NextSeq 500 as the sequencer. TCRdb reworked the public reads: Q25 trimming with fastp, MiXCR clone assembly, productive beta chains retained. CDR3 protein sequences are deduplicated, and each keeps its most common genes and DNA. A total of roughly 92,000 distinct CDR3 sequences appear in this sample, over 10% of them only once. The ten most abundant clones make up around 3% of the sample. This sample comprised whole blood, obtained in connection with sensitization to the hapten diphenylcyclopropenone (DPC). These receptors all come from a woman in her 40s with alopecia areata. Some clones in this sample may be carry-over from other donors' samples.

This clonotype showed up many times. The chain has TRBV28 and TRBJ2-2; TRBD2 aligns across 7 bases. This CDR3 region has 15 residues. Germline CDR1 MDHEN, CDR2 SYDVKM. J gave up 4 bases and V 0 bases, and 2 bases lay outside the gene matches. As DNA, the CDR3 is TGTGCCAGCAGTTTATGGCGGGAGTTCACCGGGGAGCTGTTTTTT. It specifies CASSLWREFTGELFF.

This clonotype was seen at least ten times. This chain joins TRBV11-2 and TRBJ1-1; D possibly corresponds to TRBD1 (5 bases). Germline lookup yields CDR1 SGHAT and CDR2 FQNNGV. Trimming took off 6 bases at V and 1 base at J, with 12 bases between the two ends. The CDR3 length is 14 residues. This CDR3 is CASSLRGENTEAFF. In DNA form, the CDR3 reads TGTGCCAGCAGTTTAAGGGGTGAGAACACTGAAGCTTTCTTT.

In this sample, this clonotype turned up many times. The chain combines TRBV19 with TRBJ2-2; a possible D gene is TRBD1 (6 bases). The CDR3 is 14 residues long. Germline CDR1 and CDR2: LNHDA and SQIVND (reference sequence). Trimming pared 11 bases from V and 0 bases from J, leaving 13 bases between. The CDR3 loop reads CAAAGTPNTGELFF. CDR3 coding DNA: TGTGCCGCAGCCGGGACACCGAACACCGGGGAGCTGTTTTTT.

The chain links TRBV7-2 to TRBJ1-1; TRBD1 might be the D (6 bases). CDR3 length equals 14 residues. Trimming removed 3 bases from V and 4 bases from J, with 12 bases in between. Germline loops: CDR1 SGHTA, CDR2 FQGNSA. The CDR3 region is CASSLLTGFTEAFF. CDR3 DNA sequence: TGTGCCAGCAGCTTGTTAACAGGGTTCACTGAAGCTTTCTTT.

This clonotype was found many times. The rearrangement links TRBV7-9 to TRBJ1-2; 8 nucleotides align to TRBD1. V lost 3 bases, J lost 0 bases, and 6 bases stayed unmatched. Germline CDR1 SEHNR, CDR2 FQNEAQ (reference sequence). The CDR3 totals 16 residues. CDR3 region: CASSFPGGKANYGYTF. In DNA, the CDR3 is TGTGCCAGCAGCTTCCCAGGGGGCAAAGCTAACTATGGCTACACCTTC.

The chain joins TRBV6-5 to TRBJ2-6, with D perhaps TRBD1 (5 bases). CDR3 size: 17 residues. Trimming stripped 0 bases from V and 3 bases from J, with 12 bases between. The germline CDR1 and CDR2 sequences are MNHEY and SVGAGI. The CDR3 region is CASSYSPGSGGANVLTF. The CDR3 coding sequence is TGTGCCAGCAGTTACTCCCCAGGGTCGGGTGGGGCCAACGTCCTGACTTTC.

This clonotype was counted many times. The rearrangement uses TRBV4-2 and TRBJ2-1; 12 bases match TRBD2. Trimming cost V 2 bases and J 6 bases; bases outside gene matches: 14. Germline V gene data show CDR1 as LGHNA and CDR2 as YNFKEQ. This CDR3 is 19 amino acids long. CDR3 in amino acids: CASSQPRLAGVGLGNEQFF. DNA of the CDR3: TGTGCCAGCAGCCAACCCCGACTAGCGGGAGTGGGTTTAGGCAATGAGCAGTTCTTC.

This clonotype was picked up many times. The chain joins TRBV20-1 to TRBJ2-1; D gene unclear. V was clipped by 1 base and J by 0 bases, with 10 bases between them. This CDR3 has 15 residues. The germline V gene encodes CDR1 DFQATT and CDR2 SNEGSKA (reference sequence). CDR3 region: CSARGIESSYNEQFF. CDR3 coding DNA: TGCAGTGCTAGAGGCATCGAAAGCTCCTACAATGAGCAGTTCTTC.

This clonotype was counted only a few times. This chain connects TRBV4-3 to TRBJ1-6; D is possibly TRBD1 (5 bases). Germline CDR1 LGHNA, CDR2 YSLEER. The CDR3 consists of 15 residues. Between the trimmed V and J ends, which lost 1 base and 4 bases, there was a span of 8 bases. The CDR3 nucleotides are TGCGCCAGCAGCCAAGTGGGGGGTTATAATTCACCCCTCCACTTT. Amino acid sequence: CASSQVGGYNSPLHF.

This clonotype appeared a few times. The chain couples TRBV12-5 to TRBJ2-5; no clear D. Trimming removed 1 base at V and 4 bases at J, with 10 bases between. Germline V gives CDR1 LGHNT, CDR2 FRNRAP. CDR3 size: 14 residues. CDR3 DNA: TGTGCTAGTGGTTTGGGACCAGGCGGAGAGACCCAGTACTTC. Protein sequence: CASGLGPGGETQYF.

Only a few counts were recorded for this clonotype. The CDR3 DNA is TGTGCCAGCAGTAAACAGGGGACTACCACCGGGGAGCTGTTTTTT. Its translation: CASSKQGTTTGELFF. V and J are TRBV7-3 and TRBJ2-2; D tentatively reads TRBD1 or TRBD2 (7 bases each). This CDR3 region has 15 residues. The germline V gene encodes CDR1 SGHTA and CDR2 FQGTGA. V lost 6 bases and J 4 bases, leaving 15 bases between the germline ends.

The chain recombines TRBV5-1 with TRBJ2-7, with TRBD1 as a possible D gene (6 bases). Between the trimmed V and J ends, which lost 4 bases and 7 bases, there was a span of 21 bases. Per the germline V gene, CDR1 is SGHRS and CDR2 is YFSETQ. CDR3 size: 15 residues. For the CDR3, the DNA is TGCGCCAGCAGCAGGAAGACAGGCGCCTACGGGGAGCAGTACTTC. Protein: CASSRKTGAYGEQYF.